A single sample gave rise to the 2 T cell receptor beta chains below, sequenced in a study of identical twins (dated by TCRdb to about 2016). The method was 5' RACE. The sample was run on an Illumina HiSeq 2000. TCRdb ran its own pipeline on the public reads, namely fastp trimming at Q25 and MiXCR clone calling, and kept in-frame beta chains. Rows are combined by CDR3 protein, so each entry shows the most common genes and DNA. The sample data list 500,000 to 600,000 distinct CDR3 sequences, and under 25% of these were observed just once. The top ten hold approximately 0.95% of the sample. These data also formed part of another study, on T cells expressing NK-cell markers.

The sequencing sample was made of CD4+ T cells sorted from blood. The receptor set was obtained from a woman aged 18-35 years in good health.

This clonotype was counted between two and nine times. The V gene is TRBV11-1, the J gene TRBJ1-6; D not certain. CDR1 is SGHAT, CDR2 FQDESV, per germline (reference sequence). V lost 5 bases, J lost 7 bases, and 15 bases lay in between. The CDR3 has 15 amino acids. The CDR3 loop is CASSLAAGLNSPLHF. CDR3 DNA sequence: TGTGCCAGCAGCCTGGCGGCGGGTTTGAATTCACCCCTCCACTTT.

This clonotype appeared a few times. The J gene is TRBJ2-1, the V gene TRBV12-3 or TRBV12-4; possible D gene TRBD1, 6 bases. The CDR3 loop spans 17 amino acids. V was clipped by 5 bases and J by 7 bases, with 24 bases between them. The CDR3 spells CASSQQGLTGKGNEQFF. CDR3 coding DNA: TGTGCCAGCAGTCAACAGGGCCTAACGGGAAAAGGGAATGAGCAGTTCTTC.